This TCR beta chain stems from a study of regulatory T cells in long-lasting Graves disease. Whole-study findings and limits: Persistent disease was associated with favored TRBV28 usage and with favored use of TRBJ1-2 and TRBJ2-5.

As regards this clonotype: The antigen is undetermined.

This CDR3 contains 15 residues. Germline CDR1 is SEHNR and CDR2 is FQNEAQ (reference sequence). V lost 4 bases, J lost 6 bases, and 8 bases stayed unmatched. This sample's time point: newly diagnosed GD, antithyroid drugs for less than 3 months. PBMC RNA was the source of the TCR library. The authors built TCR beta libraries using iRepertoire HTBI primers and Arm-PCR of CDR3 regions. From the multiplex PCR reads, TCRdb called clonotypes with MiXCR, one entry per CDR3 protein. The table shows hundreds of thousands of distinct CDR3 sequences, with less than 15% occurring only once. The same sample was also used in a study of T cells in Graves' hyperthyroidism and ophthalmopathy. That work states: Primed by the HTBI set, a first-round RT-PCR was run on the TCR CDR3.

This chain uses TRBV7-9 with TRBJ2-2, with TRBD1 matching 7 bases. This TCR came from a man aged 25-40 years with Graves disease. The sample in question was peripheral blood mononuclear cells (PBMCs), obtained at new diagnosis, from a patient treated with antithyroid drugs. The CDR3 sequence is CASSSFDRAAGELFF. CDR3 in DNA: TGTGCCAGCAGCTCCTTTGACAGGGCTGCCGGGGAGCTGTTTTTT.